Below, 15 T cell receptor beta chains from the same sample are listed, as sequenced in a study of cytomegalovirus exposure and HLA in healthy donors. Amplification used 60 Vbeta primers and 13 Jbeta primers. Data came from immunoSEQ multiplex PCR; TCRdb stores just in-frame clones and leaves some out. The data contain 150,000 to 200,000 clones, under 70% of them singletons. Sequenced input: PBMCs. The source of these receptors is a young man in good health and CMV-seropositive.

This clone was counted at least ten times. This rearrangement joins TRBV6-1 to TRBJ1-4, with 8 bases that match TRBD1. The junction had 4 bases not matched to a gene; V was cut back by 7 bases and J by 3 bases. Germline assignment: CDR1 MNHNS and CDR2 SASEGT. CDR3 length: 14 residues. For the CDR3, the DNA is TGTGCCAGCAACCTACAGGGGGCTAATGAAAAACTGTTTTTT. This gives the protein CASNLQGANEKLFF.

The sample holds one count of this clone. The genes are TRBV5-1 and TRBJ2-5; the D gene is possibly TRBD2 (6 bases). V was clipped by 5 bases and J by 3 bases, with 11 bases between them. The CDR3 length is 13 residues. Germline V gene sequence: CDR1 SGHRS, CDR2 YFSETQ. CDR3 protein: CASSRTNKETQYF. The CDR3 nucleotides read TGCGCCAGCAGTCGGACTAATAAAGAGACCCAGTACTTC.

The chain joins TRBV11-1 to TRBJ2-7; 9 bases fit TRBD2. The length of the CDR3 is 17 residues. CDR1 and CDR2 (germline): SGHAT, FQDESV (reference sequence). V was clipped by 6 bases and J by 2 bases; unmatched bases: 14. The CDR3 region has the DNA TGTGCCAGCAGTGGCGTCACGCGGCTAGCGGGAACCTACGAGCAGTACTTC. Protein product: CASSGVTRLAGTYEQYF.

This clone turned up a few times. The chain employs TRBV30 and TRBJ1-2; tentative D call: TRBD1 (6 bases). Germline lookup yields CDR1 GTSNPN and CDR2 SVGIG (reference sequence). The length of the CDR3 is 14 residues. V was shortened by 0 bases and J by 6 bases, with 14 bases between the two germline ends. In nucleotides, the CDR3 is TGTGCCTGGAGTGTCAGCATTTCAGGGGATGGCTACACCTTC. It encodes CAWSVSISGDGYTF.

This clone was seen more than once but under ten times. The chain has TRBV6-1 and TRBJ2-7; maybe TRBD2 (6 bases). Deletions cut 2 bases from V and 0 bases from J, with 23 bases between. CDR1 and CDR2 from the germline V gene are MNHNS and SASEGT. The CDR3 runs 19 residues. For the CDR3, the DNA is TGTGCCAGCAGTGAAACCTTTCTCCCCCGGGACTCCATCTCCTACGAGCAGTACTTC. Translation: CASSETFLPRDSISYEQYF.

The rearrangement joins TRBV18 to TRBJ1-5; D remains unclear. From germline, CDR1 is KGHSH and CDR2 LQKENI. The CDR3 length is 16 residues. Trimming removed 2 bases from V and 3 bases from J, with 14 bases in between. CDR3 DNA sequence: TGTGCCAGCTCACCAACGTCAGGAACAAACAATCAGCCCCAGCATTTT. Protein sequence: CASSPTSGTNNQPQHF.

The V gene is TRBV4-1, the J gene TRBJ2-1; 10 positions agree with TRBD2. V lost 0 bases to trimming and J lost 0 bases; unmatched junction nucleotides: 17. Germline assignment: CDR1 MGHRA and CDR2 YSYEKL. The CDR3 is 22 residues long. The CDR3 sequence: CASSQDYTSGTYYLDSYNEQFF. CDR3 coding DNA: TGCGCCAGCAGCCAAGATTATACTAGCGGGACCTACTATCTGGACTCCTACAATGAGCAGTTCTTC.

The chain uses TRBV14 and TRBJ2-1; TRBD2 aligns across 7 bases. V lost 1 base, J lost 5 bases, and 11 bases stayed unmatched. The CDR3 totals 17 residues. Per germline, CDR1 SGHDN and CDR2 FVKESK. In nucleotides, the CDR3 is TGTGCCAGCAGCCAAGTTCTCGGGCGGGAGTGGGACAATGAGCAGTTCTTC. Encoded protein: CASSQVLGREWDNEQFF. The full variable domain, completed using reference TRBV14 and TRBJ2-1, is EAGVTQFPSHSVIEKGQTVTLRCDPISGHDNLYWYRRVMGKEIKFLLHFVKESKQDESGMPNNRFLAERTGGTYSTLKVQPAELEDSGVYFCASSQVLGREWDNEQFFGPGTRLTVL.

The genes are TRBV11-1 and TRBJ1-1; D not certain. Trimming stripped 5 bases from V and 11 bases from J, with 12 bases between. Germline V lookup: CDR1 SGHAT, CDR2 FQDESV (reference sequence). The CDR3 length is 11 residues. CDR3 region: CASSRGGLAFF. The CDR3 DNA is TGTGCCAGCAGCCGGGGAGGTTTGGCTTTCTTT.

The V and J genes are TRBV7-2 and TRBJ1-4; D is unresolved. Germline V gives CDR1 SGHTA, CDR2 FQGNSA. CDR3 length equals 19 residues. The germline V and J ends were trimmed by 5 bases and 1 base, with 23 bases remaining between them. This CDR3 reads CASSRSELRSGKTNEKLFF. The DNA of the CDR3 is TGTGCCAGCAGCCGATCGGAGCTTCGCTCGGGGAAAACTAATGAAAAACTGTTTTTT.

This chain joins TRBV7-9 and TRBJ2-1; D possibly corresponds to TRBD2 (5 bases). CDR1 is SEHNR and CDR2 is FQNEAQ in the germline V gene (reference sequence). CDR3 size: 15 residues. V lost 4 bases, J lost 8 bases, and 18 bases lay in between. CDR3 protein: CASSSSLSGWYEQFF. For the CDR3, the DNA is TGTGCCAGCAGCTCCTCCCTGTCGGGATGGTATGAGCAGTTCTTC.

The chain has TRBV25-1 and TRBJ1-2; 7 bases are shared with TRBD1. Germline CDR1 reads MGHDK; CDR2 reads SYGVNS. V trimming: 2 bases; J trimming: 5 bases; junction bases outside the gene matches: 5. CDR3 length equals 14 residues. The CDR3, as DNA: TGTGCCAGCAGTGAAGCGGGACAGATTTATGGCTACACCTTC. Its translation is CASSEAGQIYGYTF.

This chain uses TRBV30 with TRBJ1-5; unclear D gene. Germline V gives CDR1 GTSNPN, CDR2 SVGIG (reference sequence). This CDR3 spans 13 amino acids. The V end lost 1 base, the J end lost 7 bases, and 11 bases lay between the germline ends. The DNA of the CDR3 is TGTGCCTGGAGTGCTGCCCCAGGACAGCCCCAGCATTTT. As protein: CAWSAAPGQPQHF.

This chain connects TRBV4-2 to TRBJ1-2; D might be TRBD1 (6 bases). V was cut by 0 bases and J by 4 bases, with 15 bases left in between. The CDR3 is 16 amino acids. Germline V gene lookup returns CDR1 LGHNA and CDR2 YNFKEQ. The CDR3 region has the DNA TGTGCCAGCAGCCAAGATACGGCGGGGGGCGGCTATGGCTACACCTTC. Its protein is CASSQDTAGGGYGYTF.

This clone was observed a handful of times. This rearrangement joins TRBV7-6 to TRBJ2-1; D is perhaps TRBD1 (5 bases). The CDR3 is made up of 15 amino acids. V gave up 5 bases and J gave up 9 bases, with 20 bases separating them. Germline values: CDR1 SGHVS, CDR2 FNYEAQ. The DNA of the CDR3 is TGTGCCAGCAGCCTAGGGGCAGGGTTAGTACGTGAGCAGTTCTTC. Translating it yields CASSLGAGLVREQFF.